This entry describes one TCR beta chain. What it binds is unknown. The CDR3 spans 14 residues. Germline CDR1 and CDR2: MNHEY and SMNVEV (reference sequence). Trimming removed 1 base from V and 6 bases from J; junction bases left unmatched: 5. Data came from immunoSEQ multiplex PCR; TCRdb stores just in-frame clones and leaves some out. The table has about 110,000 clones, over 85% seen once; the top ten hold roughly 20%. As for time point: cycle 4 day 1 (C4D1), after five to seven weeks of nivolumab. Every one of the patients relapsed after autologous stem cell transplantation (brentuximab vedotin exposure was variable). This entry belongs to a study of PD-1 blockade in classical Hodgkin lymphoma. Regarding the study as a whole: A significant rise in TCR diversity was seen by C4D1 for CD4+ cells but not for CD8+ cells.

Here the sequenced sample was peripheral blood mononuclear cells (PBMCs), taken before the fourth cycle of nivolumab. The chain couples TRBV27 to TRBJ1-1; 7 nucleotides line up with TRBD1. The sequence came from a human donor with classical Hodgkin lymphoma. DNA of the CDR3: TGTGCCAGCAGTTTATTTGAGGGGGCGGCTGAAGCTTTCTTT. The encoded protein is CASSLFEGAAEAFF.